This T cell receptor (beta chain) was captured in a study of response to subunit inactivated influenza vaccine. Findings of the study overall: Authors suggested that a seasonal influenza vaccination recruits few new T cells each time.

This clonotype was seen many times. Its antigen is still unknown. TCRdb called the RT-PCR reads again in MiXCR, with one record for every CDR3 protein. Here the sample spans 500,000 or so distinct CDR3 sequences, approximately 16% being singletons. The CDR3 sequence is 13 residues long. V shed 6 bases and J shed 3 bases, with 15 bases lying between them. Looked up from germline, CDR1 is SQVTM and CDR2 is ANQGSEA. The sequence was obtained from a man aged 50 to 69 who received an inactivated influenza vaccine. The input for sequencing was CD4+ T cells sorted from PBMCs, taken less than 30 months after vaccination. V and J are TRBV29-1 and TRBJ2-7; D remains ambiguous. The CDR3 is CSVFGSRDYEQYF. Here the CDR3 DNA reads TGCAGCGTCTTCGGTTCACGTGACTACGAGCAGTACTTC.